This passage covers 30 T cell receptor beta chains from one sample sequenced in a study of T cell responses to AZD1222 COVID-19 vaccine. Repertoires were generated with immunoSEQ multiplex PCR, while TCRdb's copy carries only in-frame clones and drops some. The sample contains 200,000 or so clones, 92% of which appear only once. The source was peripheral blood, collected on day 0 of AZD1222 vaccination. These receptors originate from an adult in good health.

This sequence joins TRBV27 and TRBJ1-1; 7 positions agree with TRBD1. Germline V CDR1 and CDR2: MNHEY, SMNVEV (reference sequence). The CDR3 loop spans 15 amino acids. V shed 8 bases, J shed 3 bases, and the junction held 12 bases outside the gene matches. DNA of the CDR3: TGTGCCAGCCGCCCCAGTAGGGGGCCGTACACTGAAGCTTTCTTT. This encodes CASRPSRGPYTEAFF.

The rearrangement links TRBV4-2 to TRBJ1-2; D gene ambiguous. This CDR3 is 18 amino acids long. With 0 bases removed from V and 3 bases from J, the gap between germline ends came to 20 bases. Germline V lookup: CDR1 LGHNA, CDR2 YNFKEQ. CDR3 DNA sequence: TGTGCCAGCAGCCAAGATCGTACGGGCGGCCTATTGGACTATGGCTACACCTTC. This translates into CASSQDRTGGLLDYGYTF.

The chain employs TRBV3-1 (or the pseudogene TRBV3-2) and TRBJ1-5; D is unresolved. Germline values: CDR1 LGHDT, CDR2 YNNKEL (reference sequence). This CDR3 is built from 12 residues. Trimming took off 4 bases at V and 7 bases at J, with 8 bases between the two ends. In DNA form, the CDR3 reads TGTGCCAGCAGCCCCCTCGGGCAGCCCCAGCATTTT. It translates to CASSPLGQPQHF.

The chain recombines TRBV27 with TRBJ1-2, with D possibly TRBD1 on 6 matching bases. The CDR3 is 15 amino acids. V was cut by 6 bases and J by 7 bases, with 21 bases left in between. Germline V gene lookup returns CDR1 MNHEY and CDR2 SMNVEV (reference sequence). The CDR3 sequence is CASSVAQGVRFGYTF. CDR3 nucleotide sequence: TGTGCCAGCAGCGTTGCACAGGGTGTTCGGTTTGGCTACACCTTC.

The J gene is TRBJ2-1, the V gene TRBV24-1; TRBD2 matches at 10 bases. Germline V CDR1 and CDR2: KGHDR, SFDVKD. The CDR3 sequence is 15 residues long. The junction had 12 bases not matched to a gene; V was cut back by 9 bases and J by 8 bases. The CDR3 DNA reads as TGTGCCACCTCCGGAGGCCTAGCGGGAGCCCATGAGCAGTTCTTC. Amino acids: CATSGGLAGAHEQFF.

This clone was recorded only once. For the CDR3, the DNA is TGTGCCACCGGGAGGAGCTCCTACGAGCAGTACTTC. Translated, it gives CATGRSSYEQYF. The rearrangement joins TRBV5-4 to TRBJ2-7, with 7 bases that match TRBD2. Trimming cost V 9 bases and J 0 bases; bases outside gene matches: 3. CDR3 length: 12 residues. CDR1 SGHNT and CDR2 YYREEE come from the germline V gene (reference sequence).

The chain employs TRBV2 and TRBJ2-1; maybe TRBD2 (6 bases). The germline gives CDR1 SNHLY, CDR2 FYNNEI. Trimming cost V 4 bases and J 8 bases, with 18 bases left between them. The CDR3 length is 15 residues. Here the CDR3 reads CASSGLGTPPHEQFF. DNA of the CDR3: TGTGCCAGCAGTGGGCTCGGGACTCCCCCACATGAGCAGTTCTTC.

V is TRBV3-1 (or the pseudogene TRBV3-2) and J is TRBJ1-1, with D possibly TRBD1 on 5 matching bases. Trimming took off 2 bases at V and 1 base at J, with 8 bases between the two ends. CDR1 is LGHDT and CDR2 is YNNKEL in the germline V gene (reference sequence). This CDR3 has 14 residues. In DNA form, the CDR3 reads TGTGCCAGCAGCCAAATTACAGGGAACACTGAAGCTTTCTTT. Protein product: CASSQITGNTEAFF.

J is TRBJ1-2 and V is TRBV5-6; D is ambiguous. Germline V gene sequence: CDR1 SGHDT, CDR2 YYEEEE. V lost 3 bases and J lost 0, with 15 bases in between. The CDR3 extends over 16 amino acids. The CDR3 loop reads CASSWSVQLANYGYTF. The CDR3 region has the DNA TGTGCCAGCAGCTGGTCTGTTCAGTTAGCTAACTATGGCTACACCTTC.

The chain's CDR3 is CASSFKGENTEAFF. CDR3 in DNA: TGTGCCAGCAGCTTTAAGGGCGAGAACACTGAAGCTTTCTTT. The chain links TRBV7-2 to TRBJ1-1; D unclear. V was clipped by 3 bases and J by 1 base, with 9 bases between them. The CDR3 has 14 amino acids. Germline V gene lookup returns CDR1 SGHTA and CDR2 FQGNSA.

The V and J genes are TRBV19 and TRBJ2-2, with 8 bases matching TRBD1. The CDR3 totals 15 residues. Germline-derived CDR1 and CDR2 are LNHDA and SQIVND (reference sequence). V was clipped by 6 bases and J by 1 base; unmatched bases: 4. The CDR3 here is CASRTGTGNTGELFF. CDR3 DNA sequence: TGTGCCAGTAGGACCGGGACAGGGAACACCGGGGAGCTGTTTTTT.

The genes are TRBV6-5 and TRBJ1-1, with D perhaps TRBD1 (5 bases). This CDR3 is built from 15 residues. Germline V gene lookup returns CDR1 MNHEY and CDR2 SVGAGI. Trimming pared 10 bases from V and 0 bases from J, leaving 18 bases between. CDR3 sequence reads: CATTPDIFMNTEAFF. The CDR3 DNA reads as TGTGCCACAACACCGGACATTTTCATGAACACTGAAGCTTTCTTT.

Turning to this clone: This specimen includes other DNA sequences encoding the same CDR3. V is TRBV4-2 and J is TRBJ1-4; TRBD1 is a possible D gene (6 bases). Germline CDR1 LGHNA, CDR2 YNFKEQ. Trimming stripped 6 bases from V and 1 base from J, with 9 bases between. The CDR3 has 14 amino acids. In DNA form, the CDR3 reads TGTGCCAGCAGTCGAGGGGGAACTAATGAAAAACTGTTTTTT. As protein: CASSRGGTNEKLFF.

As DNA, the CDR3 is TGTGCCAGCAGCCTACCTCCGCGGAACACTGAAGCTTTCTTT. Amino acids: CASSLPPRNTEAFF. This chain joins TRBV28 and TRBJ1-1; the D is unclear. CDR3 size: 14 residues. V was clipped by 6 bases and J by 1 base, with 12 bases between them. CDR1 is MDHEN, CDR2 SYDVKM, per germline.

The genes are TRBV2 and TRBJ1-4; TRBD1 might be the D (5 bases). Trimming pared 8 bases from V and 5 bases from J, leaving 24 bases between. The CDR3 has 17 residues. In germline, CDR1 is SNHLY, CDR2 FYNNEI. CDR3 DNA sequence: TGTGCCAGCCTGGAACGGGGGACCCACAACCCGAATGAAAAACTGTTTTTT. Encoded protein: CASLERGTHNPNEKLFF.

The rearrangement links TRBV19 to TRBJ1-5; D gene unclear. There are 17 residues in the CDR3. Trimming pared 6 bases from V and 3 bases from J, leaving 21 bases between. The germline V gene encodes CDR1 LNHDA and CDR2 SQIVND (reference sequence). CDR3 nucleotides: TGTGCCAGTAGAGGGCCCCCCGTTAGAAGGGACAATCAGCCCCAGCATTTT. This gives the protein CASRGPPVRRDNQPQHF.

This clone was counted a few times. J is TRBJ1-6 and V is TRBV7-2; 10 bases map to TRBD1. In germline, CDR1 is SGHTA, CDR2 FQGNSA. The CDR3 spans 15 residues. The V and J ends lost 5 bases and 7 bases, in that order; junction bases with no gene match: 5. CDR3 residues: CASSPRQGANSPLHF. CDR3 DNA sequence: TGTGCCAGCAGCCCTCGACAGGGGGCGAATTCACCCCTCCACTTT. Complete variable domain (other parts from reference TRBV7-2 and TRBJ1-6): GAGVSQSPSNKVTEKGKDVELRCDPISGHTALYWYRQSLGQGLEFLIYFQGNSAPDKSGLPSDRFSAERTGGSVSTLTIQRTQQEDSAVYLCASSPRQGANSPLHFGNGTRLTVT.

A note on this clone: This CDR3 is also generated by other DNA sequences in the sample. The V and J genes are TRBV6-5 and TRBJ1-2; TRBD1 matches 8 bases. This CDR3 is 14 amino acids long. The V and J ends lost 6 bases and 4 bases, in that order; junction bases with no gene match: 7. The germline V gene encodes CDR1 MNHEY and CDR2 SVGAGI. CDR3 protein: CASRPGQGSYGYTF. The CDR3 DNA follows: TGTGCCAGCAGGCCCGGACAGGGCAGCTATGGCTACACCTTC.

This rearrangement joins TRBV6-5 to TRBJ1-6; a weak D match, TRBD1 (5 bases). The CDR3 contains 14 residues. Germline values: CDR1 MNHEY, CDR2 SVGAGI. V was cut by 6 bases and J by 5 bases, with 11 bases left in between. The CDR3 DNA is TGTGCCAGCAGCCGACAGATAAATAATTCACCCCTCCACTTT. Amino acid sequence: CASSRQINNSPLHF.

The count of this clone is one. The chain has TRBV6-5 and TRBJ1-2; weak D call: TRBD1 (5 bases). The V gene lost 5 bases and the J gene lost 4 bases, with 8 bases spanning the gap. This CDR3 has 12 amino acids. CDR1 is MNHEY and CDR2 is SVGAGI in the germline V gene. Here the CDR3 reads CASSPGSYGYTF. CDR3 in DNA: TGTGCCAGCAGTCCAGGGAGCTATGGCTACACCTTC.

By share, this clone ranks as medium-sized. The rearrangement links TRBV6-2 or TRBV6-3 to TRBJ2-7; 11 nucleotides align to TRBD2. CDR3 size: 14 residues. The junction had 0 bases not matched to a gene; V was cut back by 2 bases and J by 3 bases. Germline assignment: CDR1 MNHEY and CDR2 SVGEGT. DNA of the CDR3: TGTGCCAGCAGTTACGGGACTAGCGGCTACGAGCAGTACTTC. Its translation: CASSYGTSGYEQYF.

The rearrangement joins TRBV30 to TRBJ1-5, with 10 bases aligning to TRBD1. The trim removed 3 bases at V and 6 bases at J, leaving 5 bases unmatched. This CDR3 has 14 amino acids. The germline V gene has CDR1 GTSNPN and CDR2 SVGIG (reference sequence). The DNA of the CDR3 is TGTGCCTGGAGCCCGACAGGGGGCACTCAGCCCCAGCATTTT. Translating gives CAWSPTGGTQPQHF.

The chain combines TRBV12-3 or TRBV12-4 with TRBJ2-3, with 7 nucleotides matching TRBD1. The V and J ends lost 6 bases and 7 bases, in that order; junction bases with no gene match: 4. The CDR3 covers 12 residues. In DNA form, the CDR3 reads TGTGCCAGCAGACCACAGGGGTATACGCAGTATTTT. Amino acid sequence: CASRPQGYTQYF.

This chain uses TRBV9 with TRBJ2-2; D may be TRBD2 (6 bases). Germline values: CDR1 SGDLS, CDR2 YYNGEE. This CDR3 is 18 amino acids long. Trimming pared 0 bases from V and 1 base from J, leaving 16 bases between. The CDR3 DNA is TGTGCCAGCAGCGTAGGGGCGGCTGGGACTCGGAACACCGGGGAGCTGTTTTTT. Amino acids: CASSVGAAGTRNTGELFF.

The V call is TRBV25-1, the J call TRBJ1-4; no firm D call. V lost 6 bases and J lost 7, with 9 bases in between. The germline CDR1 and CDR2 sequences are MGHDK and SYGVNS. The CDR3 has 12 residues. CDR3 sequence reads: CASSPGGEKLFF. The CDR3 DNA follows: TGTGCCAGCAGCCCCGGCGGTGAAAAACTGTTTTTT.

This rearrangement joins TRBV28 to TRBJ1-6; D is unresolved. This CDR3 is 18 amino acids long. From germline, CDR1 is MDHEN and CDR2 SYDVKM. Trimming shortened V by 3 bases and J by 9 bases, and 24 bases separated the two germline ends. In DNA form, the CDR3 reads TGTGCCAGCAGTTTTTTAAGACTGCGACGCGGGGTAACTTCACCCCTCCACTTT. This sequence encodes CASSFLRLRRGVTSPLHF. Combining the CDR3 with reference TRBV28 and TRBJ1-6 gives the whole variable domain DVKVTQSSRYLVKRTGEKVFLECVQDMDHENMFWYRQDPGLGLRLIYFSYDVKMKEKGDIPEGYSVSREKKERFSLILESASTNQTSMYLCASSFLRLRRGVTSPLHFGNGTRLTVT.

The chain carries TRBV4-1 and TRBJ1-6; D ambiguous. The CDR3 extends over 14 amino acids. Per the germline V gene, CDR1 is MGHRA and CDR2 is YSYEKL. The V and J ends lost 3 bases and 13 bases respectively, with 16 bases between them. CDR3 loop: CASSQGLDNPPLHF. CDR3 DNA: TGCGCCAGCAGCCAGGGGTTAGACAATCCTCCCCTCCACTTT.

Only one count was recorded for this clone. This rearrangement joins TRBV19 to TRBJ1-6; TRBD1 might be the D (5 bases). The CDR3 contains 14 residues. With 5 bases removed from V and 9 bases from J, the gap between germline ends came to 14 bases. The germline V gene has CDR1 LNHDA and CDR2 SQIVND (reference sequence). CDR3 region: CASSPEGRGSPLHF. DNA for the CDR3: TGTGCCAGTAGTCCCGAGGGTAGGGGTTCACCCCTCCACTTT. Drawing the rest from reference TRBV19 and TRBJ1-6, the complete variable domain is DGGITQSPKYLFRKEGQNVTLSCEQNLNHDAMYWYRQDPGQGLRLIYYSQIVNDFQKGDIAEGYSVSREKKESFPLTVTSAQKNPTAFYLCASSPEGRGSPLHFGNGTRLTVT.

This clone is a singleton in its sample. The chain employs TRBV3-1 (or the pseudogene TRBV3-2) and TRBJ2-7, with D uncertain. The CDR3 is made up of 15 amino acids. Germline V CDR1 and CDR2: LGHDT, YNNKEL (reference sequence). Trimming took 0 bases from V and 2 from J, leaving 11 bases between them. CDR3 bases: TGTGCCAGCAGCCAAGATTGGGGTCACACCTACGAGCAGTACTTC. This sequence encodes CASSQDWGHTYEQYF.

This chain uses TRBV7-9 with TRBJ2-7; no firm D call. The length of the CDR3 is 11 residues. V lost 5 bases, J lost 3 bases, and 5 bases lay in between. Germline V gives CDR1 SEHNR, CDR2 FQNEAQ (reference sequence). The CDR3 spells CASSPDYEQYF. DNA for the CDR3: TGTGCCAGCAGCCCAGACTACGAGCAGTACTTC.